This record concerns one T cell receptor (beta chain) sequence. The target antigen is unknown. Per the germline V gene, CDR1 is SGHTA and CDR2 is FQGNSA. The CDR3 consists of 13 residues. Trimming left V 0 bases short and J 6 bases short, with 7 bases between. The data were taken from a study of post-analysis software for immune sequencing data. Study-wide results and caveats: In patients, TRBV5-6, TRBV5-1 and TRBV20-1 belonged to four or five TRBV segments found more frequently than in controls. Samples prepared in the same batch strongly co-clustered by F measure. People with multiple sclerosis had a significantly lower normalized Chao1 diversity than controls did.

Included in the TCR beta cDNA libraries were unique molecular identifiers. Approximately 500,000 cDNA molecules were obtained from roughly 0.93 to 9.6 million T cells. TCRdb processed the PCR reads anew with MiXCR; each CDR3 protein has one entry. Of about 620,000 distinct CDR3 sequences in the sample, 44% were seen once. The material sequenced was blood. This receptor was obtained from a girl between 5 and 17 years old with multiple sclerosis. V gene TRBV7-2 combines with J gene TRBJ2-3; D uncertain. CDR3 in amino acids: CASSLAGRDTQYF. CDR3 nucleotides: TGTGCCAGCAGCTTAGCCGGCCGGGATACGCAGTATTTT.